One TCR beta chain is described in this entry. CDR1 and CDR2 from the germline V gene are MNHEY and SVGAGI. With V trimmed by 0 bases and J by 4 bases, 4 bases remained unmatched. There are 16 residues in the CDR3. This sample stems from a study of OX40 agonist ivuxolimab in advanced cancers. Profiled with immunoSEQ multiplex PCR; TCRdb holds only in-frame clones, not every one. The repertoire includes about 26,000 clones, 75% to 90% of them detected once, and 30% to 40% sits in the top ten. The specimen was CD4+ or CD8+ T cells sorted from blood, collected in a trial of the OX40 agonist ivuxolimab. The rearrangement joins TRBV6-5 to TRBJ2-2; 8 bases fit TRBD1. The sequence derives from an adult with an advanced solid tumor such as melanoma, head and neck, liver or kidney cancer. The CDR3 DNA sequence: TGTGCCAGCAGTTACTCTTCAGGGGGCTTCACCGGGGAGCTGTTTTTT. Encoded protein: CASSYSSGGFTGELFF.